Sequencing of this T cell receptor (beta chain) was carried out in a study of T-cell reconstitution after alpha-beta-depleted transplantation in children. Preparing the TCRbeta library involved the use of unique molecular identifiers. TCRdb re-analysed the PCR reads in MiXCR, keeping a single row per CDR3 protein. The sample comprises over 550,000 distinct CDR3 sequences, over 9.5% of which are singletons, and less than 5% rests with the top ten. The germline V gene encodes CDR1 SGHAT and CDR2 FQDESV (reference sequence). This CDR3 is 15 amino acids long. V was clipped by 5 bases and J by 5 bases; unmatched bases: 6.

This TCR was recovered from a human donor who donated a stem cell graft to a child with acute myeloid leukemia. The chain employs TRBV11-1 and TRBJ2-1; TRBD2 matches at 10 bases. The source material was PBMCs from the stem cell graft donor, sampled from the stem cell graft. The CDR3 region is CASSQKGLANNEQFF. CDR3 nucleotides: TGTGCCAGCAGCCAAAAGGGACTAGCGAACAATGAGCAGTTCTTC.